This TCR beta chain was sequenced for a study of T cells in Graves' hyperthyroidism and ophthalmopathy. RNA transcripts yielded amplified TCR beta CDR3 regions. When the TCR CDR3 underwent first-round RT-PCR, the HTBI primer set was used. MiXCR, run by TCRdb on the multiplex PCR reads, gives a single entry per CDR3 protein. The repertoire holds about 400,000 distinct CDR3 sequences, with 14% to 15% as singletons. Reasons for excluding patients were uncontrolled infection, other autoimmune disease, pregnancy or lactation. In its sample, this clonotype was seen many times. The sample comprised blood. The source is a woman aged 25 to 39 with Graves' hyperthyroidism.

CDR3 nucleotides: TGCAGTGCCTGGGGTCTCCAGTATGGCTACACCTTC. This sequence encodes CSAWGLQYGYTF. This chain connects TRBV20-1 to TRBJ1-2; D is ambiguous. The V end lost 6 bases, the J end lost 5 bases, and 13 bases lay between the germline ends. Germline V lookup: CDR1 DFQATT, CDR2 SNEGSKA (reference sequence). The CDR3 is 12 residues long.